This T cell receptor (beta chain) was retrieved from a study of OX40 agonist ivuxolimab in advanced cancers. As for the study in general: Patients were 82.7% male with ages roughly 23 to 90, mean roughly 55.

General study results and limits: At 0.1 to 3.0 mg/kg, clonal expansion of CD4+ and CD8+ blood T cells had occurred by week 6.

From germline, CDR1 is WSHSY and CDR2 SAAADI. The CDR3 totals 14 residues. Trimming took off 6 bases at V and 6 bases at J, with 15 bases between the two ends. Measured with immunoSEQ multiplex PCR; TCRdb has only the in-frame clones, and not every one. The table has some 39,000 clones, around 87% seen once. Samples of blood were obtained at baseline, on cycle 4 day 1, and on cycle 7 day 1. This clone occurred once. Its antigen remains unidentified. This sequence joins TRBV10-2 and TRBJ2-1; D remains unclear. The input for sequencing was CD4+ or CD8+ T cells sorted from blood, taken in a trial of the OX40 agonist ivuxolimab. The TCR sequence derives from an adult with an advanced solid tumor such as melanoma, head and neck, liver or kidney cancer. The CDR3 coding sequence is TGCGCCAGCAGAGTCTTCGGTCTAGTCAATGAGCAGTTCTTC. Translated, it gives CASRVFGLVNEQFF.